This T cell receptor (beta chain) was retrieved from a study of OX40 agonist ivuxolimab in advanced cancers. On the study more broadly: Patients received intravenous ivuxolimab every 2 weeks at 0.01 to 10 mg/kg. Hepatocellular carcinoma, melanoma, renal cell or head and neck cancer occurred in dose-escalation patients.

Concerning this clone itself: Its antigen is unknown.

Only in-frame clones appear in the TCRdb table, and some are missing; sequencing was by immunoSEQ multiplex PCR. The sample lists about 120,000 clones, 75% to 90% seen once, with around 0.55% in the top ten. Study-wide results and limits: No antigen was identified for the clonally expanded peripheral T cells. At 0.1 to 3.0 mg/kg and by week 6, CD4+ and CD8+ T cells in the blood had expanded clonally.

CDR3 size: 15 residues. Germline V gene sequence: CDR1 SGHDT, CDR2 YYEEEE. With 0 bases removed from V and 5 bases from J, the gap between germline ends came to 14 bases. Source: CD4+ or CD8+ T cells sorted from blood, taken in a trial of the OX40 agonist ivuxolimab. The sequence derives from an adult with an advanced solid tumor such as melanoma, head and neck, liver or kidney cancer. The chain joins TRBV5-6 to TRBJ2-5; possible D gene TRBD1, 6 bases. The CDR3 is CASSLAGAGQETQYF. The CDR3 coding sequence is TGTGCCAGCAGCTTGGCGGGTGCCGGACAGGAGACCCAGTACTTC.